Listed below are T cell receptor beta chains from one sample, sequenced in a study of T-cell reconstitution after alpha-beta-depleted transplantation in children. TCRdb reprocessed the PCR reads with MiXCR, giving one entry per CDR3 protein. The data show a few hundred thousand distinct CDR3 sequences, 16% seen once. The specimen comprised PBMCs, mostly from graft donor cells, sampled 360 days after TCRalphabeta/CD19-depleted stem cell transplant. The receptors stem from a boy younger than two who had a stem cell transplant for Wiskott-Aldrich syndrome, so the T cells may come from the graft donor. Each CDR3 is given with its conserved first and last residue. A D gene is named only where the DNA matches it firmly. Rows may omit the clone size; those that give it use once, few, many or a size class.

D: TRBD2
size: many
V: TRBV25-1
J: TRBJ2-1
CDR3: CASSELAGGTYNEQFF
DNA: TGTGCCAGCAGTGAGCTAGCGGGGGGTACCTACAATGAGCAGTTCTTC

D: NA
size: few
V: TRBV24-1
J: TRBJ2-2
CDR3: CATGSRAGELFF
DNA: TGTGCCACCGGCAGCCGGGCCGGGGAGCTGTTTTTT

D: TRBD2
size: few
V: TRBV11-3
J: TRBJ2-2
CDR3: CASSFLAGSNTGELFF
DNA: TGTGCCAGCAGCTTCTTAGCGGGCTCGAACACCGGGGAGCTGTTTTTT

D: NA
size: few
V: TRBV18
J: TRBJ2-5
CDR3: CASSPAGLETQYF
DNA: TGTGCCAGCTCACCAGCAGGGTTAGAGACCCAGTACTTC

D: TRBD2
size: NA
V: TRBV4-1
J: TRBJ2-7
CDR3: CASSQETRSGFSYEQYF
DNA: TGCGCCAGCAGCCAAGAGACCCGTAGCGGGTTCTCCTACGAGCAGTACTTC

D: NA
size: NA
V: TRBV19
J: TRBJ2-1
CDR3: CASSPNRGLTTYNEQFF
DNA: TGTGCCAGTAGTCCAAATCGGGGCCTTACCACCTACAATGAGCAGTTCTTC

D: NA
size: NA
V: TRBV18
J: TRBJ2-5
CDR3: CASSRRITRNGEETQYF
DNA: TGTGCCAGCTCACGGCGGATTACTAGGAATGGGGAAGAGACCCAGTACTTC

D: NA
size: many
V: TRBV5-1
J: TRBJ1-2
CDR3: CASSFGWSNYGYTF
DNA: TGCGCCAGCAGCTTCGGTTGGTCTAACTATGGCTACACCTTC

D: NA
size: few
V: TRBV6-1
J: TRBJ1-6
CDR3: CASSTRDTVSPLHF
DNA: TGTGCCAGCAGTACACGGGACACGGTTTCACCCCTCCACTTT

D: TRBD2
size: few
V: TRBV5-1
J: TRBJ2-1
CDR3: CASSLGPSGNNEQFF
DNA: TGCGCCAGCAGCTTGGGGCCTAGCGGGAACAATGAGCAGTTCTTC

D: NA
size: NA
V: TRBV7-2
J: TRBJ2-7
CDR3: CASSSRARAYEQYF
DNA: TGTGCCAGCAGCTCGAGGGCCCGAGCCTACGAGCAGTACTTC

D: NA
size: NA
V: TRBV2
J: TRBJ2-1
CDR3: CASTRTGPSSSYNEQFF
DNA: TGTGCCAGCACACGCACAGGCCCTTCGAGCTCCTACAATGAGCAGTTCTTC

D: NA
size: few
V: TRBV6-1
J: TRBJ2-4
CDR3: CASSTLLGVAKNIQYF
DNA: TGTGCCAGCAGTACCCTCCTAGGAGTAGCCAAAAACATTCAGTACTTC

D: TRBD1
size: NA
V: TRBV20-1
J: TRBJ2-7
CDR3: CSARYRTGALEQYF
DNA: TGCAGTGCCAGGTACCGGACAGGCGCTCTCGAGCAGTACTTC

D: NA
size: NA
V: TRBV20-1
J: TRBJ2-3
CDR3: CSARGPGVRTDTQYF
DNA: TGCAGTGCTAGAGGGCCGGGAGTCAGGACAGATACGCAGTATTTT

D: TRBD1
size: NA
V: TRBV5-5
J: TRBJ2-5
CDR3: CASSLVGGQGWETQYF
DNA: TGTGCCAGCAGCTTGGTGGGGGGACAGGGGTGGGAGACCCAGTACTTC

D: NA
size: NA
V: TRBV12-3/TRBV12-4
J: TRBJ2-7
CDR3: CASSLVRGRYEQYF
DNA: TGTGCCAGCAGTTTAGTGAGAGGGAGGTACGAGCAGTACTTC

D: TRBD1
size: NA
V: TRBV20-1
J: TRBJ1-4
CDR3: CSARTQTGLSEKLFF
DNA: TGCAGTGCTAGAACTCAGACAGGGCTCTCTGAAAAACTGTTTTTT

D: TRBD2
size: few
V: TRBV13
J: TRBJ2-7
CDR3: CASSPPLAGFYEQYF
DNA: TGTGCCAGCAGCCCCCCGCTAGCGGGCTTCTACGAGCAGTACTTC

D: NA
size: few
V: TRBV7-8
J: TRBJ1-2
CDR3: CASSPRRDNYGYTF
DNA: TGTGCCAGCAGCCCGCGCCGGGACAACTATGGCTACACCTTC

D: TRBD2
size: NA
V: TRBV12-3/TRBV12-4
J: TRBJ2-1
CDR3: CASGTSAYNEQFF
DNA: TGTGCCAGCGGGACTAGCGCCTACAATGAGCAGTTCTTC

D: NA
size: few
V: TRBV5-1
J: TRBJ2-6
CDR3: CASRGPLNSGANVLTF
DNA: TGCGCCAGCAGGGGACCGCTCAACTCTGGGGCCAACGTCCTGACTTTC

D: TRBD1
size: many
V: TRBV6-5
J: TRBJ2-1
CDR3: CASSYSTGVYNEQFF
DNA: TGTGCCAGCAGTTACTCGACAGGGGTCTACAATGAGCAGTTCTTC

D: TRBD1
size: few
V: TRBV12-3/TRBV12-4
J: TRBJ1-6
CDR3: CASRSSGTGNSPLHF
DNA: TGTGCCAGCAGATCATCCGGGACAGGGAATTCACCCCTCCACTTT

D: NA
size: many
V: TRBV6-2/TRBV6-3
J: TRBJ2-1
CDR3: CASRRTVYNEQFF
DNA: TGTGCCAGCAGAAGGACGGTCTACAATGAGCAGTTCTTC

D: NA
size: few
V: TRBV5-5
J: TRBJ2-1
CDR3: CASSLSASGGGEQFF
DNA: TGTGCCAGCAGCTTGAGCGCTAGTGGAGGCGGTGAGCAGTTCTTC

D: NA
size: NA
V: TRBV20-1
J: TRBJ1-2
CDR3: CSAQGGRLYGYTF
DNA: TGCAGTGCCCAGGGTGGACGGCTTTATGGCTACACCTTC

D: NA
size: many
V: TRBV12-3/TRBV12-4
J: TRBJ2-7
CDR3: CASSLRSGHEQYF
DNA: TGTGCCAGCAGTTTACGGTCGGGTCACGAGCAGTACTTC

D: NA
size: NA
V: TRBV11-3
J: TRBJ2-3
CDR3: CASSLGSGKGTDTQYF
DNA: TGTGCCAGCAGCTTAGGCTCCGGAAAGGGCACAGATACGCAGTATTTT

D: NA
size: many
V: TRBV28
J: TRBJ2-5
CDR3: CASSLRAFLQETQYF
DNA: TGTGCCAGCAGTTTAAGGGCGTTCCTCCAAGAGACCCAGTACTTC

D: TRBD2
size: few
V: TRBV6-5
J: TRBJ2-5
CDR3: CASSNPALAGGGSETQYF
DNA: TGTGCCAGCAGTAACCCGGCTCTAGCGGGGGGAGGTAGCGAGACCCAGTACTTC

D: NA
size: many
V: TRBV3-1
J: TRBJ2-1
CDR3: CASSPLGGSSYNEQFF
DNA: TGTGCCAGCAGCCCTTTAGGGGGGAGCTCCTACAATGAGCAGTTCTTC

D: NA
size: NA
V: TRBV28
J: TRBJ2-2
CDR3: CASSFLGQARGGELFF
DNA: TGTGCCAGCAGTTTTCTCGGGCAGGCCAGGGGCGGGGAGCTGTTTTTT

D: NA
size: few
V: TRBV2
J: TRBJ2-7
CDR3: CASNPFVYEQYF
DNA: TGTGCCAGCAACCCGTTCGTCTACGAGCAGTACTTC

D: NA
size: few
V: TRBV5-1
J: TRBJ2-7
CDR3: CASSLRQGWYEQYF
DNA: TGCGCCAGCAGCTTGCGGCAGGGTTGGTACGAGCAGTACTTC

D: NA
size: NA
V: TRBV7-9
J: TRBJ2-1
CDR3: CASSLNGSSYNEQFF
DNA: TGTGCCAGCAGCTTAAACGGTAGCTCCTACAATGAGCAGTTCTTC

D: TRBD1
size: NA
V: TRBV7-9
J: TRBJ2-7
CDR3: CASSLGQGLGEQYF
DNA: TGTGCCAGCAGCTTGGGACAGGGGTTAGGCGAGCAGTACTTC